This TCR beta chain was sequenced during a study of blood T cell repertoires in COVID-19 (dated by TCRdb to about 2020). Regarding the complete study: The collaborator samples originated in the United States, Italy and Spain and spanned the acute and convalescent phases of COVID-19. Subjects who had been exposed to COVID-19, were actively infected with it, or had recovered from it provided the deeply sampled blood TCRbeta repertoires that made up the dataset. Sample metadata almost always included a de-identified subject ID, COVID-19 status, age in years and sex. The material from the prospective study consisted of cDNA or gDNA derived from T cells, B-cell-depleted T cells, or PBMCs. The repertoires were made available in a free public database intended to serve as a resource for research on the immune response to SARS-CoV-2. Where HLA class I and class II types were available, the types were taken from metadata supplied by the sample provider, not from assay-based typing. Samples were obtained from the ongoing ImmuneRACE study (first 160 participants) and from over 1,000 subjects provided by 6 global collaborators. Summary of the overall study and its limitations: The quantity of clinical and demographic metadata differed by source and by participant and was supplied without curation.

The immunoSEQ Assay, a bias-controlled multiplex PCR, was used to amplify TCRbeta CDR3 regions from genomic DNA. The paper's data handling went like this. Nucleated cell counts per sample were estimated from amplification of reference gene primers within the assay. To quantify the absolute abundance of each unique TCRbeta CDR3 rearrangement, sequence reads were collapsed and filtered. For each sample, productive Simpson clonality was calculated as the square root of Simpson's diversity index over productive rearrangements. TCRdb mirrors the immuneACCESS table, restricted to in-frame sequences. Some clones are absent from its copies; in checked studies, under half trace to an unresolved V gene, and the reason for the others is unknown. That table supplies the V and J calls and clone size; D and trimming were determined from the DNA. For this sample the table gives approximately 200,000 clones, of which more than 80% were detected only once. Together, the top ten hold less than 2% of the sample.

In the prospective study, participants were about 18 to 100 years old, resided in 24 geographic areas of the United States, and were enrolled through a virtual design. In the prospective study, participants were assigned to cohorts based on the clinical history participants reported in a screening survey and a study questionnaire. Recovered participants in ImmuneRACE Cohort 3 were defined as having two consecutive negative NP/OP PCR tests, clearance from a healthcare professional, or resolution of symptoms. Mobile phlebotomists in the prospective study collected whole blood, serum and a nasopharyngeal or oropharyngeal swab from every participant. Prospective study participants could optionally give additional blood draws and questionnaires over a roughly 2-month period. Blood samples from the prospective study were shipped frozen or at room temperature prior to DNA extraction. With regard to this clone: Its antigen is not yet known. Qualities for individual bases were not recorded, and no much larger clone is one base off.

Reading from cysteine to phenylalanine, the CDR3 counts 15 amino acids. Just the 45-base CDR3 DNA is kept, in frame starting at base 1. CDR1 and CDR2 (SEHNR, FQNEAQ) derive from the germline V gene (reference sequence). Germline trimming: 4 bases from V, 5 bases from J; junction bases outside gene matches: 9. The clonotype comes from a man aged 60-69 years who had recovered from COVID-19. Sequencing input: PBMCs or T cells enriched from blood (not recorded which). The chain uses TRBV7-9 and TRBJ2-5; 8 bases in the middle match TRBD1. CDR3 sequence: CASSSRDRRRETQYF. The bases are TGTGCCAGCAGCTCCCGGGACAGGAGAAGGGAGACCCAGTACTTC.